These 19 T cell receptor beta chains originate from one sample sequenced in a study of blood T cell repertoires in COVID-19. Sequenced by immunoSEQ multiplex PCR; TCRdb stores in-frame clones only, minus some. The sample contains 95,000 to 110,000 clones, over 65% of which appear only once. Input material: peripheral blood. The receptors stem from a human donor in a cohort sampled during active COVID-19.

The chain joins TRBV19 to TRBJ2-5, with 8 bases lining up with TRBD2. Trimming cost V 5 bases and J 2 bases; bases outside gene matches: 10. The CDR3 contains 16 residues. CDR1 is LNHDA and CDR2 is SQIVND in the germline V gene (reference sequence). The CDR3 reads CASSPQGPGGQETQYF. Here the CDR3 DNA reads TGTGCCAGTAGTCCTCAGGGCCCGGGGGGGCAAGAGACCCAGTACTTC.

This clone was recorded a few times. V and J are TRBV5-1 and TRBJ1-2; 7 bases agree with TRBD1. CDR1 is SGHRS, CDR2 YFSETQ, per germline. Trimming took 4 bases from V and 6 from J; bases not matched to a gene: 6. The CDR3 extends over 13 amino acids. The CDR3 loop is CASSLGQADGYTF. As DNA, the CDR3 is TGCGCCAGCAGCCTTGGACAGGCGGATGGCTACACCTTC. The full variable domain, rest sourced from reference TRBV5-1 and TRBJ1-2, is KAGVTQTPRYLIKTRGQQVTLSCSPISGHRSVSWYQQTPGQGLQFLFEYFSETQRNKGNFPGRFSGRQFSNSRSEMNVSTLELGDSALYLCASSLGQADGYTFGSGTRLTVV.

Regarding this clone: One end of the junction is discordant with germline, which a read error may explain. Here the CDR3 reads CASSQEAQPLFF. In nucleotides, the CDR3 is TGTGCCAGCAGCCAAGAGGCACAGCCCCTTTTCTTC. The chain carries TRBV4-2 and TRBJ1-2, with D hard to call. The CDR3 is 12 residues long. Germline CDR1 LGHNA, CDR2 YNFKEQ.

The CDR3 DNA sequence: TGTGCCAGCAGCTTAGGGGGGGGCTACGAGCAGTACTTC. Translating it yields CASSLGGGYEQYF. V is TRBV7-2 and J is TRBJ2-7; TRBD2 matches at 7 bases. V dropped 1 base and J dropped 3; count of bases not matched to a gene: 0. The V gene's germline CDR1 is SGHTA and CDR2 FQGNSA. The CDR3 consists of 13 residues.

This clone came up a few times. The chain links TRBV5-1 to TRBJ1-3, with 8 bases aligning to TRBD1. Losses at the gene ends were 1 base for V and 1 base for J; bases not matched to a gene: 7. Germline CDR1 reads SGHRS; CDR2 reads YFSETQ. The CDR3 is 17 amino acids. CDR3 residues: CASSLNDRGWSGNTIYF. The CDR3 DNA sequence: TGCGCCAGCAGCTTGAACGACAGGGGATGGTCTGGAAACACCATATATTTT. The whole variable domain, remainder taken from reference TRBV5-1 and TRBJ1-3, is KAGVTQTPRYLIKTRGQQVTLSCSPISGHRSVSWYQQTPGQGLQFLFEYFSETQRNKGNFPGRFSGRQFSNSRSEMNVSTLELGDSALYLCASSLNDRGWSGNTIYFGEGSWLTVV.

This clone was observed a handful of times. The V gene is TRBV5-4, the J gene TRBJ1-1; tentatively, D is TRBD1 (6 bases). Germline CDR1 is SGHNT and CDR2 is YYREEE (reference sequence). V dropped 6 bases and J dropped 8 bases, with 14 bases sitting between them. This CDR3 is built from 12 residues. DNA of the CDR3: TGTGCCAGCACCCGGGACCAGGGGGAAGCTTTCTTT. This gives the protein CASTRDQGEAFF.

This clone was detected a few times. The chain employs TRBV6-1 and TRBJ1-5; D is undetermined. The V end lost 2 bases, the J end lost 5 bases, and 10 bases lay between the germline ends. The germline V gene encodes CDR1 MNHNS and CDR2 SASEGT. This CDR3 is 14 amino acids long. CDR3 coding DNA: TGTGCCAGCAGTGAAATGGTCCCAGATCAGCCCCAGCATTTT. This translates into CASSEMVPDQPQHF.

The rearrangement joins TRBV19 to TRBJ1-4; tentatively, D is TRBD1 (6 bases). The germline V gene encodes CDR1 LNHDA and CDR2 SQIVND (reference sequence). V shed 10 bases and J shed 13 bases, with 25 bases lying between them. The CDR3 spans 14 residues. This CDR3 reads CATLQGGTRTGLFF. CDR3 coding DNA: TGTGCCACCTTACAGGGAGGGACCCGAACAGGACTGTTTTTT. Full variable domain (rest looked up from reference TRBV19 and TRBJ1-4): DGGITQSPKYLFRKEGQNVTLSCEQNLNHDAMYWYRQDPGQGLRLIYYSQIVNDFQKGDIAEGYSVSREKKESFPLTVTSAQKNPTAFYLCATLQGGTRTGLFFGSGTQLSVL.

The CDR3 reads CASSLYGGGQETQYF. CDR3 sequence (DNA): TGCGCCAGCAGCTTGTACGGCGGGGGGCAAGAGACCCAGTACTTC. The V gene is TRBV5-1, the J gene TRBJ2-5, with 8 nucleotides matching TRBD2. The CDR3 runs to 15 residues. V dropped 1 base and J dropped 2; count of bases not matched to a gene: 4. CDR1 is SGHRS, CDR2 YFSETQ, per germline.

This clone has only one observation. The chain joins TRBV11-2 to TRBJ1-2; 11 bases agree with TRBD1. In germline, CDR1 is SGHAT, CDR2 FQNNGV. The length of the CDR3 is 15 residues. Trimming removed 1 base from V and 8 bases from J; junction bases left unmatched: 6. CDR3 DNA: TGTGCCAGCAGCTTAGGGACAGGGGGCGATAGGGGCTACACCTTC. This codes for CASSLGTGGDRGYTF.

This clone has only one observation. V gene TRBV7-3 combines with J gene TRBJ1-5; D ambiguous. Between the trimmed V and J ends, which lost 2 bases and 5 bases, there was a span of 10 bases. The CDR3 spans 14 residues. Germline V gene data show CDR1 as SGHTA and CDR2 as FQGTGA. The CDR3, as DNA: TGTGCCAGCAGCTTATCGGTCCCCCATCAGCCCCAGCATTTT. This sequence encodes CASSLSVPHQPQHF.

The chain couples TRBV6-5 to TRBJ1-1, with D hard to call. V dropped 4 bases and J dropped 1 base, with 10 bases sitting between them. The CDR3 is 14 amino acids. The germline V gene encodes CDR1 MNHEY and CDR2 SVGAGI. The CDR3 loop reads CASSFEPWNTEAFF. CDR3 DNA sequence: TGTGCCAGCAGTTTTGAGCCCTGGAACACTGAAGCTTTCTTT.

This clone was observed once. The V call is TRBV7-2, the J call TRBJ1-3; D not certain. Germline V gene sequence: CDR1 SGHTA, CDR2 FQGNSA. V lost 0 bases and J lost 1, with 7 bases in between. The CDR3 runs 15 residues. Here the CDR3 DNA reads TGTGCCAGCAGCTTAGCCGCGGGTTCTGGAAACACCATATATTTT. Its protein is CASSLAAGSGNTIYF.

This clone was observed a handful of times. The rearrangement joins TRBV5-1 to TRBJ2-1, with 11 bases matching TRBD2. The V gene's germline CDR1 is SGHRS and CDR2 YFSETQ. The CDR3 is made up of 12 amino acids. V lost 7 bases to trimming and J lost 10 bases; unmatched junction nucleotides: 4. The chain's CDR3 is CASGTSGGEQFF. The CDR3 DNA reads TGCGCCAGCGGGACTAGCGGCGGGGAGCAGTTCTTC.

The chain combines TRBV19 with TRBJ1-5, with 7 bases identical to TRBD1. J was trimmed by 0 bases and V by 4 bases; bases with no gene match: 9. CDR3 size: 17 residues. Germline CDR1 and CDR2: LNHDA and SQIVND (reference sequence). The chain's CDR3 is CASSTRTGRYSNQPQHF. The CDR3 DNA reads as TGTGCCAGTAGTACACGGACAGGAAGGTATAGCAATCAGCCCCAGCATTTT. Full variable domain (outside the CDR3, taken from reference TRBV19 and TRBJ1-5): DGGITQSPKYLFRKEGQNVTLSCEQNLNHDAMYWYRQDPGQGLRLIYYSQIVNDFQKGDIAEGYSVSREKKESFPLTVTSAQKNPTAFYLCASSTRTGRYSNQPQHFGDGTRLSIL.

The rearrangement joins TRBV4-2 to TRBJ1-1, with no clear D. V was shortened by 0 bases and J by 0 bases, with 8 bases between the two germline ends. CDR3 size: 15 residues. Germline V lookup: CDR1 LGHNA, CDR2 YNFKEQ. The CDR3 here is CASSQDRELNTEAFF. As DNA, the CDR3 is TGTGCCAGCAGCCAAGATAGGGAGTTGAACACTGAAGCTTTCTTT.

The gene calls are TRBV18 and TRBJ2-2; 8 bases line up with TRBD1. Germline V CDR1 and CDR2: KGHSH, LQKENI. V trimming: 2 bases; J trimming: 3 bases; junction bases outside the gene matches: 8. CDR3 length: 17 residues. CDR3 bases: TGTGCCAGCTCACCAGGGACGGGACAGGCTCACACCGGGGAGCTGTTTTTT. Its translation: CASSPGTGQAHTGELFF.

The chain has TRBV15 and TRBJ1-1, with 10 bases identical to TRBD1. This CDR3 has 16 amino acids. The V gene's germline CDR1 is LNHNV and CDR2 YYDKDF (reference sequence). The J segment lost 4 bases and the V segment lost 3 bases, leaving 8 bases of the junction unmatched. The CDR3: CATSRGTGEQRTEAFF. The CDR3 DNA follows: TGTGCCACCAGCAGGGGGACAGGGGAACAACGCACTGAAGCTTTCTTT.

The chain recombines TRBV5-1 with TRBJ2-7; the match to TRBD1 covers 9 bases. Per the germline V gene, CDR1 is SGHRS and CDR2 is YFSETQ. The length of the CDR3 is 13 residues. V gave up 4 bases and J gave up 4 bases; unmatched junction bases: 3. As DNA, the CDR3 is TGCGCCAGCAGCGGGACAGGGTGGTACGAGCAGTACTTC. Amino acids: CASSGTGWYEQYF.